These T cell receptor beta chains were read from a single sample in a study of Ad26.COV2.S vaccination and SARS-CoV-2 variants. The repertoire was sequenced with immunoSEQ multiplex PCR; TCRdb's copy has only in-frame clones and lacks some. This repertoire shows 350,000 to 600,000 clones, 80% to 90% found once; its top ten account for 1.5% to 2%. Material: peripheral blood, obtained in a trial of Ad26.COV2.S vaccine versus placebo. The receptors were gathered from a person aged 18 to 59 who received the Ad26.COV2.S COVID-19 vaccine or a placebo. The CDR3 runs from the conserved cysteine through the conserved F or W. D genes are given only for firm matches. The listing skips clone size in some rows; elsewhere it reads once, few, many or a size class.

j_call,d_call,clone_size,v_call,cdr3_aa,cdr3_nt
TRBJ2-2,-,-,TRBV27,CASSLSRQGGTGELFF,TGTGCCAGCAGTTTATCGCGACAGGGAGGCACCGGGGAGCTGTTTTTT
TRBJ2-5,TRBD1,-,TRBV27,CASSRGTGVWETQYF,TGTGCCAGCAGTCGGGGGACAGGTGTATGGGAGACCCAGTACTTC
TRBJ1-2,TRBD1,-,TRBV5-6,CASSLAGGYGYTF,TGTGCCAGCAGCTTGGCAGGGGGCTATGGCTACACCTTC
TRBJ1-2,-,-,TRBV6-6,CASSYRQADGGYTF,TGTGCCAGCAGTTACCGGCAGGCCGATGGCGGCTACACCTTC
TRBJ2-3,-,-,TRBV6-6,CASSYLGGPSTDTQYF,TGTGCCAGCAGTTACTTAGGGGGGCCCAGCACAGATACGCAGTATTTT
TRBJ1-6,-,-,TRBV3-1/TRBV3-2,CASSPNPWGNSPLHF,TGTGCCAGCAGCCCAAATCCCTGGGGTAATTCACCCCTCCACTTT
TRBJ1-3,-,-,TRBV7-9,CASSLAWGSRNTIYF,TGTGCCAGCAGCTTAGCATGGGGATCCAGAAACACCATATATTTT
TRBJ2-1,-,-,TRBV2,CASTQTRVLYNEQFF,TGTGCCAGCACCCAGACCAGGGTTTTGTACAATGAGCAGTTCTTC
TRBJ1-4,-,few,TRBV7-8,CASSFTDSTNEKLFF,TGTGCCAGCAGCTTTACGGACAGTACCAATGAAAAACTGTTTTTT
TRBJ1-2,-,-,TRBV12-3/TRBV12-4,CASSSTGTGGYTF,TGTGCCAGCAGTTCAACAGGGACGGGCGGCTACACCTTC
TRBJ1-1,TRBD1,-,TRBV13,CASRGRGRITEAFF,TGTGCCAGCCGGGGAAGGGGGCGGATCACTGAAGCTTTCTTT
TRBJ2-7,TRBD2,once,TRBV4-3,CASSPTIGLGTYEQYF,TGCGCCAGCAGCCCTACTATTGGACTAGGGACTTACGAGCAGTACTTC
TRBJ2-1,TRBD2,-,TRBV27,CASSSGLESSYNEQFF,TGTGCCAGCAGTTCCGGACTAGAGAGCTCCTACAATGAGCAGTTCTTC
TRBJ1-3,-,-,TRBV7-9,CASSFPDAIGIGNTIYF,TGTGCCAGCAGCTTCCCGGACGCGATTGGCATTGGAAACACCATATATTTT
TRBJ1-5,TRBD1,once,TRBV25-1,CASSDRGNQPQHF,TGTGCCAGCAGCGACAGGGGGAACCAGCCCCAGCATTTT
TRBJ2-5,-,-,TRBV5-1,CASSLAETQYF,TGCGCCAGCAGCTTGGCGGAGACCCAGTACTTC
TRBJ1-5,TRBD1,once,TRBV15,CATSRVVGQGGPQHF,TGTGCCACCAGCAGAGTAGTAGGACAGGGCGGACCCCAGCATTTT
TRBJ2-2,TRBD1,-,TRBV10-1,CASSPGQAGTGELFF,TGCGCCAGCAGTCCGGGACAGGCTGGCACCGGGGAGCTGTTTTTT
TRBJ2-1,TRBD2,-,TRBV2,CASSEGTSREQFF,TGTGCCAGCAGTGAAGGGACTAGTCGTGAGCAGTTCTTC
TRBJ2-3,-,once,TRBV7-3,CASSSRSGRFSDTQYF,TGTGCCAGCAGCTCCCGCTCTGGTCGTTTCTCAGATACGCAGTATTTT
TRBJ1-2,-,-,TRBV30,CAWSVRGVGADGYTF,TGTGCCTGGAGTGTAAGGGGGGTTGGGGCGGATGGCTACACCTTC
TRBJ1-1,TRBD1,-,TRBV5-4,CASSSPGGTEAFF,TGTGCCAGCAGCTCGCCAGGGGGCACTGAAGCTTTCTTT
TRBJ2-7,TRBD2,-,TRBV6-5,CASARVSGSTYEQYF,TGTGCCAGCGCCAGGGTAAGCGGGAGTACCTACGAGCAGTACTTC
TRBJ2-2,-,-,TRBV6-2/TRBV6-3,CASSKGLTGELFF,TGTGCCAGCAGTAAGGGACTCACCGGGGAGCTGTTTTTT
TRBJ1-1,-,-,TRBV28,CASSPSSVGLNTEAFF,TGTGCCAGCAGTCCTAGTTCGGTAGGGTTGAACACTGAAGCTTTCTTT
TRBJ1-3,-,-,TRBV5-5,CASSLGMGSGNTIYF,TGTGCCAGCAGCTTGGGGATGGGTTCTGGAAACACCATATATTTT
TRBJ1-2,-,-,TRBV7-2,CASSPTGTFRSYGYTF,TGTGCCAGCAGCCCGACCGGGACATTCCGCTCCTATGGCTACACCTTC
TRBJ1-6,-,once,TRBV5-5,CASSLVTANSPLHF,TGTGCCAGCAGCTTGGTCACAGCTAATTCACCCCTCCACTTT
TRBJ2-1,TRBD2,once,TRBV9,CASSVASETSAYNEQFF,TGTGCCAGCAGCGTAGCTTCGGAGACTAGCGCTTACAATGAGCAGTTCTTC
TRBJ2-2,-,-,TRBV18,CASSPQSGEAGELFF,TGTGCCAGCTCACCACAGTCCGGGGAGGCCGGGGAGCTGTTTTTT
TRBJ1-1,TRBD1,-,TRBV5-1,CASSLNSGQGEVFF,TGCGCCAGCAGCTTGAACTCGGGACAGGGGGAGGTTTTCTTT
TRBJ2-6,-,-,TRBV4-2,CASSQDSPEGVGANVLTF,TGTGCCAGCAGCCAAGACTCCCCGGAAGGGGTCGGGGCCAACGTCCTGACTTTC
TRBJ2-5,-,-,TRBV25-1,CASNIQETQYF,TGTGCCAGCAACATCCAAGAGACCCAGTACTTC
TRBJ2-3,TRBD2,-,TRBV11-2,CASSLGTSGGGITDTQYF,TGTGCCAGCAGCCTTGGGACTAGCGGGGGGGGAATCACAGATACGCAGTATTTT
TRBJ2-1,-,-,TRBV6-5,CASSTPTSYYNEQFF,TGTGCCAGCAGTACCCCGACAAGTTATTACAATGAGCAGTTCTTC
TRBJ2-5,-,-,TRBV9,CASSVDRGGQETQYF,TGTGCCAGCAGCGTTGATAGGGGAGGACAAGAGACCCAGTACTTC
TRBJ1-3,TRBD1,-,TRBV5-1,CASSLLPGTGYRNTIYF,TGCGCCAGCAGCTTGCTACCCGGGACAGGATATAGAAACACCATATATTTT
TRBJ2-3,-,-,TRBV4-1,CASSQAGGSTDTQYF,TGCGCCAGCAGCCAAGCAGGGGGGTCCACAGATACGCAGTATTTT
TRBJ2-7,TRBD1,-,TRBV9,CASSGSGTGTHYEQYF,TGTGCCAGCAGCGGATCTGGGACAGGGACTCACTACGAGCAGTACTTC
TRBJ2-2,-,-,TRBV21-1,CASSPGVRNTGELFF,TGTGCCAGCAGCCCAGGGGTCCGAAACACCGGGGAGCTGTTTTTT
TRBJ1-3,TRBD1,few,TRBV7-9,CASSQTGTGNTIYF,TGTGCCAGCAGCCAGACAGGGACAGGAAACACCATATATTTT
TRBJ1-6,-,-,TRBV5-1,CASSSSGSYNSPLHF,TGCGCCAGCAGCTCATCAGGATCCTATAATTCACCCCTCCACTTT
TRBJ1-1,TRBD1,once,TRBV9,CASSVGTGGEAFF,TGTGCCAGCAGCGTTGGGACAGGGGGGGAAGCTTTCTTT
TRBJ2-7,TRBD2,-,TRBV7-2,CASSPGGQPSYEQYF,TGTGCCAGCAGCCCGGGAGGGCAGCCAAGCTACGAGCAGTACTTC
TRBJ2-5,-,once,TRBV6-2/TRBV6-3,CASSGLQETQYF,TGTGCCAGCAGCGGGTTACAAGAGACCCAGTACTTC
TRBJ1-6,TRBD1,-,TRBV6-5,CASSYTGTGSSPLHF,TGTGCCAGCAGTTATACCGGGACAGGGAGCTCACCCCTCCACTTT
TRBJ2-1,TRBD1,-,TRBV6-5,CASKKDRADYNEQFF,TGTGCCAGCAAAAAAGACAGGGCTGACTACAATGAGCAGTTCTTC
TRBJ1-2,-,-,TRBV7-8,CASSLGTRALFNYGYTF,TGTGCCAGCAGCTTAGGGACGAGAGCCCTCTTTAACTATGGCTACACCTTC
TRBJ1-1,TRBD1,few,TRBV27,CASREDRDTEAFF,TGTGCCAGCAGGGAGGACAGGGACACTGAAGCTTTCTTT
TRBJ2-7,-,-,TRBV3-1/TRBV3-2,CASSQELDFYYEQYF,TGTGCCAGCAGCCAAGAACTAGACTTCTACTACGAGCAGTACTTC
TRBJ2-1,TRBD2,-,TRBV14,CASSRLAGAYNEQFF,TGTGCCAGCAGCCGACTAGCGGGAGCATACAATGAGCAGTTCTTC
TRBJ2-3,TRBD2,-,TRBV4-3,CASSQALAGGPDTQYF,TGCGCCAGCAGCCAGGCACTAGCGGGGGGCCCAGATACGCAGTATTTT
TRBJ2-5,-,-,TRBV6-4,CASSRQLQETQYF,TGTGCCAGCAGTCGACAGCTTCAAGAGACCCAGTACTTC
TRBJ2-2,-,few,TRBV5-1,CASSLLANTGELFF,TGCGCCAGCAGCTTGCTAGCGAACACCGGGGAGCTGTTTTTT
TRBJ2-2,TRBD2,-,TRBV18,CASSPTSAANTGELFF,TGTGCCAGCTCACCCACTAGCGCTGCGAACACCGGGGAGCTGTTTTTT
TRBJ1-2,-,-,TRBV27,CASSFIGGAYGYTF,TGTGCCAGCAGTTTCATTGGCGGGGCGTATGGCTACACCTTC
TRBJ2-7,TRBD2,-,TRBV25-1,CASSVERERGYEQYF,TGTGCCAGCAGCGTCGAGCGGGAGAGGGGTTACGAGCAGTACTTC
TRBJ2-2,-,-,TRBV9,CASSTPMTNANTGELFF,TGTGCCAGCAGTACACCGATGACAAACGCGAACACCGGGGAGCTGTTTTTT
TRBJ2-7,-,-,TRBV6-5,CASRALTSSYEQYF,TGTGCCAGCAGGGCGCTCACGAGCTCCTACGAGCAGTACTTC
TRBJ2-1,TRBD2,once,TRBV10-2,CATGRRENEQFF,TGCGCCACAGGTCGGCGGGAGAATGAGCAGTTCTTC